This TCR beta chain came from a study of T cells in Graves' hyperthyroidism and ophthalmopathy (dated by TCRdb to between 2018 and 2021). Broadly, across the study: Peripheral blood was collected at initial diagnosis, before any treatment. To identify distinguishing TCR V-J signatures, a discovery cohort of about 95 patients was used, comprising 43 with Graves' ophthalmopathy and 57 with stable Graves' hyperthyroidism. An independent validation cohort of 18 to 20 hyperthyroidism patients and 17 patients who later progressed to ophthalmopathy tested prospective prediction of ophthalmopathy. The 90 to 100 discovery patients were randomly split 7:3 into training and test sets. In addition, the study compared T-cell repertoires in thyroid tissue and in blood from roughly six Graves' hyperthyroidism patients. After sampling, hyperthyroidism patients received methimazole starting at 30 mg daily, and ophthalmopathy patients received high-dose intravenous methylprednisolone. The paper reports TCR Vbeta CDR3 sequencing of some 140 peripheral blood samples: over 40 ophthalmopathy, fewer than 80 hyperthyroidism and around 17 progressor patients. Study-wide conclusions, independent of this receptor: Ophthalmopathy was separated from stable hyperthyroidism by a 13 V-J signature model, with 85% to 90% sensitivity and just over 81% specificity obtained in cross-validation and 80%/75% obtained in testing. During validation, the model predicted progression to ophthalmopathy a median of roughly six months ahead of onset, with more than 55% sensitivity and 72.22% specificity. Sample size was not statistically predetermined, and blinding of investigators to group allocation was not performed. Most expanded thyroid clonotypes (frequency above 0.001) were also found in blood, which suggests that blood repertoires may mirror thyroid immune responses.

TCR beta CDR3 regions were amplified from RNA transcripts. The first round of RT-PCR for the TCR CDR3 was performed with the HTBI primer set and the Qiagen OneStep RT-PCR kit. Libraries were constructed in a second round of multiplex PCR, after which size selection and purification were performed. Paired-end sequencing of the libraries was performed with 100 bp reads on an Illumina HiSeq2000. The original methods were these. Raw data were processed with SOAPnuke, discarding reads with adapters, uncalled bases, mean Phred below 15, or no exact constant-primer or identifier match. High-quality paired reads were merged using COPE v1.2.5, and each unique nucleotide sequence was defined as a clonotype. MiTCR v1.1 was used to align the clonotypes against IMGT TRBV, TRBD and TRBJ reference segments. Only V-J combinations with frequency above 0.0001, covering approximately 99% of repertoires, were analysed. A TCS score was defined as the ratio of F50 (clonal expansion) to E x V (chaos), with BLOSUM62-based TCRdist applied between CDR3 peptides within each V-J. Welch's t-statistics and random forest reduced roughly 500 V-J features to 13, which were used in a naive Bayes classifier (R e1071). TCRdb ran its own pipeline on the public reads, namely fastp trimming at Q25 and MiXCR clone calling, and kept in-frame beta chains. Rows merge per CDR3 protein into single entries with the most common DNA and genes. What appears here as the V and J calls and clone size reflects TCRdb's work, not the paper's. The sample has some 460,000 distinct CDR3 sequences on record, 15% to 19% of them singletons. 11% to 15% of the sample rests with the top ten.

Per the germline V gene, SNHLY is the CDR1 and FYNNEI is the CDR2. Trimming leaves V shorter by 3 bases and J shorter by 2 bases, with the junction holding 11 bases beyond the gene matches. The CDR3 sequence holds 17 residues, the cysteine and phenylalanine included. Only the CDR3 DNA stays, 51 bases, in frame from base 1. Stable Graves' hyperthyroidism was defined as no progression to ophthalmopathy during 18 months of follow-up. Hyperthyroidism patients were newly diagnosed, had a disease duration of under 2 months, and were aged 18 to 65 years. Exclusion was applied to patients with uncontrolled infections, other autoimmune diseases, pregnancy or lactation. Diagnoses relied on clinical symptoms, serum thyroxine and TRAb, thyroid ultrasound and orbital computed tomography. Ficoll-Paque density gradient centrifugation was used to isolate PBMCs from under 11 ml of fresh peripheral blood. Total RNA was extracted using Trizol reagent, and RNA quality was assessed on an Agilent 2100 Bioanalyzer.

This clonotype was recorded at least ten times. Its cognate antigen has yet to be identified. No much larger clone exists at a distance of one base, and base qualities are not known. The rearrangement combines TRBV2 with TRBJ2-3; 7 bases in between match TRBD2. What was sequenced was blood. This receptor was obtained from a young woman with Graves' hyperthyroidism. The CDR3 is CASSDRERDPFTDTQYF. In nucleotide form, the sequence is TGTGCCAGCAGTGATCGGGAGCGGGACCCATTCACAGATACGCAGTATTTT.